This TCR beta chain derives from a study of cytomegalovirus exposure and HLA in healthy donors. Study-wide points: Among the CMV-associated chains, three were confirmed in vitro as specific for CMV antigens.

From germline, CDR1 is SGHRS and CDR2 YFSETQ. Trimming left V 0 bases short and J 2 bases short, with 11 bases between. The CDR3 is 15 amino acids. For this clone: Antigen unknown.

Researchers ran the PCR with 60 Vbeta and 13 Jbeta primers. Method: immunoSEQ multiplex PCR; TCRdb's copy keeps in-frame clones and lacks some. The table includes about 150,000 clones, around two thirds detected once. This chain uses TRBV5-1 with TRBJ2-5; D unclear. The source material was PBMCs. This TCR came from a woman in her sixties or seventies in good health and CMV-seropositive. The CDR3 is CASSLAATDQETQYF. In nucleotides, the CDR3 is TGCGCCAGCAGCTTGGCCGCGACTGATCAAGAGACCCAGTACTTC.